A single sample is the source of the 10 T cell receptor beta chains below, sequenced in a study of blood T cell repertoires in COVID-19. The assay was immunoSEQ multiplex PCR, and TCRdb's table has in-frame clones only and misses some. The data contain roughly 150,000 clones, 80% of them singletons. Material for sequencing was PBMCs or T cells enriched from blood (not recorded which). These receptors were taken from an older woman who had recovered from COVID-19.

This clone turned up a few times. The chain carries TRBV2 and TRBJ1-4, with D possibly matching TRBD1 (6 bases). CDR3 length: 15 residues. Trimming took 5 bases from V and 3 from J, leaving 13 bases between them. The germline V gene encodes CDR1 SNHLY and CDR2 FYNNEI. The CDR3 DNA reads TGTGCCAGCAGTCCTCAGGGACATTCTAATGAAAAACTGTTTTTT. Its protein product is CASSPQGHSNEKLFF.

This clone is a singleton in its sample. The J gene is TRBJ2-2, the V gene TRBV6-5, with D tentatively TRBD2 (7 bases). Germline loops: CDR1 MNHEY, CDR2 SVGAGI. This CDR3 comprises 14 residues. The V end lost 6 bases, the J end lost 4 bases, and 12 bases lay between the germline ends. CDR3 sequence: CASRGGGSTGELFF. CDR3 nucleotide sequence: TGTGCCAGCAGAGGGGGGGGCAGCACCGGGGAGCTGTTTTTT.

This rearrangement joins TRBV5-1 to TRBJ1-4; 9 bases are a match to TRBD1. V trimming: 4 bases; J trimming: 8 bases; junction bases outside the gene matches: 6. CDR3 length: 14 residues. From germline, CDR1 is SGHRS and CDR2 YFSETQ. In DNA, the CDR3 is TGCGCCAGCAGCCGGACAGGGGCGGAAGAAAAACTGTTTTTT. It encodes CASSRTGAEEKLFF.

The rearrangement links TRBV9 to TRBJ2-2, with 10 positions matching TRBD1. Germline V gives CDR1 SGDLS, CDR2 YYNGEE. CDR3 length: 16 residues. The ends lost 3 bases at V and 5 bases at J; junction bases unmatched: 7. In nucleotides, the CDR3 is TGTGCCAGCAGCGCCGGACAGGGGGTGGGGACCGGGGAGCTGTTTTTT. Protein product: CASSAGQGVGTGELFF. Filled out from reference TRBV9 and TRBJ2-2, the complete variable domain reads DSGVTQTPKHLITATGQRVTLRCSPRSGDLSVYWYQQSLDQGLQFLIQYYNGEERAKGNILERFSAQQFPDLHSELNLSSLELGDSALYFCASSAGQGVGTGELFFGEGSRLTVL.

The rearrangement joins TRBV4-2 to TRBJ1-1, with D possibly TRBD1 on 6 matching bases. CDR3 length: 14 amino acids. Germline V lookup: CDR1 LGHNA, CDR2 YNFKEQ. The V and J ends lost 3 bases and 6 bases respectively, with 14 bases between them. CDR3 nucleotide sequence: TGTGCCAGCAGCCAGGGCGGGGGGCCCCCTGAAGCTTTCTTT. Amino acids: CASSQGGGPPEAFF.

This clone was detected only a few times. This chain links TRBV21-1 with TRBJ2-2; TRBD2 was called by the table and not checked on the DNA. TRBV21-1 is assigned pseudogene status. This CDR3 is built from 16 residues. CDR3 sequence (DNA): TGTGCCAGCAGCCCCCGGAGGGCCCCCCGTCCCTGGGAGCTGTTTTTT. Translating it yields CASSPRRAPRPWELFF.

CDR3 sequence reads: CASSIPGYEQYF. CDR3 in DNA: TGTGCCAGTAGTATCCCCGGCTACGAGCAGTACTTC. V gene TRBV19 combines with J gene TRBJ2-7; D call uncertain. Germline CDR1 reads LNHDA; CDR2 reads SQIVND (reference sequence). With 3 bases removed from V and 3 bases from J, the gap between germline ends came to 6 bases. This CDR3 contains 12 residues.

V usage is TRBV5-1 and J usage is TRBJ2-5; the match to TRBD2 covers 10 bases. This CDR3 has 16 residues. Germline values: CDR1 SGHRS, CDR2 YFSETQ. V was pared by 0 bases and J by 5 bases, with 7 bases of the junction left unmatched. The DNA of the CDR3 is TGCGCCAGCAGCTTGGCCTCAGCGGGGGGGCGTGAGACCCAGTACTTC. Translation gives CASSLASAGGRETQYF.

J is TRBJ1-6 and V is TRBV11-2; 7 bases align to TRBD1. The V and J ends lost 0 bases and 13 bases, in that order; junction bases with no gene match: 6. Germline lookup yields CDR1 SGHAT and CDR2 FQNNGV. The CDR3 is 14 amino acids. CDR3 region: CASSLDRGQSPLHF. DNA for the CDR3: TGTGCCAGCAGCTTAGATAGGGGGCAGTCGCCCCTCCACTTT.

V and J are TRBV3-1 (or the pseudogene TRBV3-2) and TRBJ1-1; TRBD1 is a possible D gene (6 bases). Germline lookup yields CDR1 LGHDT and CDR2 YNNKEL (reference sequence). The CDR3 length is 11 residues. With 5 bases removed from V and 7 bases from J, the gap between germline ends came to 8 bases. The CDR3 DNA reads as TGTGCCAGCAGCACAGGGAATGAAGCTTTCTTT. The encoded protein is CASSTGNEAFF.